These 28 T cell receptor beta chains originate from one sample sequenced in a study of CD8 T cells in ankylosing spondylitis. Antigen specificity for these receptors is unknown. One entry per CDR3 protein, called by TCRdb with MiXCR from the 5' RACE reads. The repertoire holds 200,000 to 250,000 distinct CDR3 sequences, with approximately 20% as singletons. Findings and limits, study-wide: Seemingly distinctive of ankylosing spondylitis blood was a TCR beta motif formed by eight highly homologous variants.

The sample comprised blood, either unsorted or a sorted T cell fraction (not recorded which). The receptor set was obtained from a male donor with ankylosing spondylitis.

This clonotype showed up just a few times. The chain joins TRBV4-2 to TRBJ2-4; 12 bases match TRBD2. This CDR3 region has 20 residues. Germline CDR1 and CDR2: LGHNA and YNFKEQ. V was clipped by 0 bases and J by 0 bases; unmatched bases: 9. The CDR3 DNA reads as TGTGCCAGCAGCCAAGAGTCGACACTAGCGGGAGGTCTAGCCAAAAACATTCAGTACTTC. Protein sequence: CASSQESTLAGGLAKNIQYF.

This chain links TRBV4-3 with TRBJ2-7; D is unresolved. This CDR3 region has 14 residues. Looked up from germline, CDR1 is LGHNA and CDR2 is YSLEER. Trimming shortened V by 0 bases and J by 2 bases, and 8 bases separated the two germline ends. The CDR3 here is CASSQDNNPYEQYF. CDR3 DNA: TGCGCCAGCAGCCAAGATAACAACCCCTACGAGCAGTACTTC.

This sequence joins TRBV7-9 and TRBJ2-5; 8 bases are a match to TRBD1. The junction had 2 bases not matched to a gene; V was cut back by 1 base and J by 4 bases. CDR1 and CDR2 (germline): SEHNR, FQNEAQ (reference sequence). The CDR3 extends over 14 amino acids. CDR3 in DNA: TGTGCCAGCAGCTTAGGACAGGGGCCAGAGACCCAGTACTTC. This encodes CASSLGQGPETQYF.

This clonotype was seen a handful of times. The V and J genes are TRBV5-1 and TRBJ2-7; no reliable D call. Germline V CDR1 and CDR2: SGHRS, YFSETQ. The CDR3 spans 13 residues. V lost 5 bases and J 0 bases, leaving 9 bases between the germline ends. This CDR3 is CASREWSSYEQYF. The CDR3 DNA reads TGCGCCAGCAGGGAGTGGAGCTCCTACGAGCAGTACTTC.

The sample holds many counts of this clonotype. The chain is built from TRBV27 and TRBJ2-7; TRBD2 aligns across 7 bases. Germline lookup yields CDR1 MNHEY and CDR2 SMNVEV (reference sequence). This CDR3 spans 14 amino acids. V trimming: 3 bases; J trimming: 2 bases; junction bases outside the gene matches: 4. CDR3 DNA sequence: TGTGCCAGCAGTTTGGGGGGGACCACCTACGAGCAGTACTTC. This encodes CASSLGGTTYEQYF.

The CDR3 nucleotides are TGTGCCAGCGGGGGGGCCCAAGAGACCCAGTACTTC. Protein: CASGGAQETQYF. The chain is built from TRBV13 and TRBJ2-5; maybe TRBD2 (7 bases). Germline loops: CDR1 PRHDT, CDR2 FYEKMQ (reference sequence). V shed 8 bases and J shed 1 base, with 8 bases lying between them. The CDR3 has 12 amino acids.

The CDR3, as DNA: TGTGCCAGCAGCCAAGTGATCACCGGGGAGCTGTTTTTT. Its translation: CASSQVITGELFF. The chain has TRBV14 and TRBJ2-2; D is undetermined. The CDR3 length is 13 residues. Germline V lookup: CDR1 SGHDN, CDR2 FVKESK. Trimming removed 1 base from V and 4 bases from J, with 4 bases in between.

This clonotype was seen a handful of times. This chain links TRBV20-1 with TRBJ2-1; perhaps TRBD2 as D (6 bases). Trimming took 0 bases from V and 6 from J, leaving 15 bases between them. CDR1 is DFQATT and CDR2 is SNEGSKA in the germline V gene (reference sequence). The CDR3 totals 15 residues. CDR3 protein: CSARDLRGAINEQFF. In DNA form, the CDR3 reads TGCAGTGCTAGAGATCTGCGGGGCGCCATCAATGAGCAGTTCTTC.

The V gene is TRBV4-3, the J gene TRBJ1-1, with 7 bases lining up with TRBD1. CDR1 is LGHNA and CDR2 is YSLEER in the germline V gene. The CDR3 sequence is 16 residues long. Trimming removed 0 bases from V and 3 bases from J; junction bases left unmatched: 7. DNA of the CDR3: TGCGCCAGCAGCCAAGACAGGGGGGGTTTCTACACTGAAGCTTTCTTT. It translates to CASSQDRGGFYTEAFF.

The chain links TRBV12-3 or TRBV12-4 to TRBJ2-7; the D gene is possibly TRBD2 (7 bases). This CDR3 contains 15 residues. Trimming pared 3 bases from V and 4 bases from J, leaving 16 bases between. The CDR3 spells CASSFGGPPFYEQYF. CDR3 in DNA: TGTGCCAGCAGTTTCGGGGGGCCCCCTTTTTACGAGCAGTACTTC.

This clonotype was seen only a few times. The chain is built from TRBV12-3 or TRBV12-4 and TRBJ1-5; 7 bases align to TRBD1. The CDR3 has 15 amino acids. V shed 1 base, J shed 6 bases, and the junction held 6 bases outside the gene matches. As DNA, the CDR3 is TGTGCCAGCAGTTTAGGGGAGGGGGCAGGTCAGCCCCAGCATTTT. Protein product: CASSLGEGAGQPQHF.

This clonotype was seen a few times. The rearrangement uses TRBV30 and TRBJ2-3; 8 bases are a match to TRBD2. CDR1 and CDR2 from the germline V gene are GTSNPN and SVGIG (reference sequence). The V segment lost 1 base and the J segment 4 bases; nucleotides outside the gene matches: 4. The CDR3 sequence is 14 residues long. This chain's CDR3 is CAWSAGGPADTQYF. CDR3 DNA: TGTGCCTGGAGTGCGGGGGGGCCCGCAGATACGCAGTATTTT. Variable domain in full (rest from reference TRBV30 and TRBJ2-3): SQTIHQWPATLVQPVGSPLSLECTVEGTSNPNLYWYRQAAGRGLQLLFYSVGIGQISSEVPQNLSASRPQDRQFILSSKKLLLSDSGFYLCAWSAGGPADTQYFGPGTRLTVL.

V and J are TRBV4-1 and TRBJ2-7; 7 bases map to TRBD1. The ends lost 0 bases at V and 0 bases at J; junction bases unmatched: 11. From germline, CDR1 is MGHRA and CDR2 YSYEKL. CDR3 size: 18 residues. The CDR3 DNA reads TGCGCCAGCAGCCAAGAAGGCCAGGGAAGGGGGCTCTCCTACGAGCAGTACTTC. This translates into CASSQEGQGRGLSYEQYF.

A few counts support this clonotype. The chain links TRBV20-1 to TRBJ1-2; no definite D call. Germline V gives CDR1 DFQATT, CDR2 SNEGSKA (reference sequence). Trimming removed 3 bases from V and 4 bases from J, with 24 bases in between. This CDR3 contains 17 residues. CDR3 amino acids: CSARSSPLISGGYGYTF. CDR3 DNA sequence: TGCAGTGCTAGGTCCTCCCCGCTTATAAGCGGAGGCTATGGCTACACCTTC.

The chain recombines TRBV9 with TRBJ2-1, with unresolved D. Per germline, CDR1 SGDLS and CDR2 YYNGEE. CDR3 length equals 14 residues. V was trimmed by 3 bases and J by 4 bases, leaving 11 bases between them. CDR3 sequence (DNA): TGTGCCAGCAGCGCCCGAGGTCTTTACAATGAGCAGTTCTTC. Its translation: CASSARGLYNEQFF.

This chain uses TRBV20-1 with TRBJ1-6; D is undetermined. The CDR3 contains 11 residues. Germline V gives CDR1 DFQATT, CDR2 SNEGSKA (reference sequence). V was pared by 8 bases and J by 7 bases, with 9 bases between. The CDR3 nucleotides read TGCAGTTTGCGGGAGAATTCACCCCTCCACTTT. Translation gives CSLRENSPLHF.

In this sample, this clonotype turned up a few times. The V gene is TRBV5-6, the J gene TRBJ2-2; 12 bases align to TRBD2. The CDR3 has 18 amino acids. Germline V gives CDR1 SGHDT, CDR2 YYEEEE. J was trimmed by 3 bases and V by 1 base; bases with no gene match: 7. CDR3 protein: CASSLPGLAGWDTGELFF. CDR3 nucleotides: TGTGCCAGCAGCTTGCCGGGACTAGCGGGCTGGGACACCGGGGAGCTGTTTTTT.

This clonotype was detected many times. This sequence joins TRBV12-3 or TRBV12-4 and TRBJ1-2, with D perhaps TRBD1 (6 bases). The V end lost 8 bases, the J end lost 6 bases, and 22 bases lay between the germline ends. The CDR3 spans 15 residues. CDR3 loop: CASYIVSGGEDGYTF. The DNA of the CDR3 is TGTGCCAGCTATATCGTGTCGGGGGGCGAGGATGGCTACACCTTC.

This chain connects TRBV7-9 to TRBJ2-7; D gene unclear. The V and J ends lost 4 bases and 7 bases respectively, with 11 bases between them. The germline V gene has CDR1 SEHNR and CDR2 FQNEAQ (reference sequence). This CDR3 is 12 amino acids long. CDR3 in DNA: TGTGCCAGCAGCTCCGCGAGTGGAGAGCAGTACTTC. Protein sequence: CASSSASGEQYF. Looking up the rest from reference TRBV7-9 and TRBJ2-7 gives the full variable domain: DTGVSQNPRHKITKRGQNVTFRCDPISEHNRLYWYRQTLGQGPEFLTYFQNEAQLEKSRLLSDRFSAERPKGSFSTLEIQRTEQGDSAMYLCASSSASGEQYFGPGTRLTVT.

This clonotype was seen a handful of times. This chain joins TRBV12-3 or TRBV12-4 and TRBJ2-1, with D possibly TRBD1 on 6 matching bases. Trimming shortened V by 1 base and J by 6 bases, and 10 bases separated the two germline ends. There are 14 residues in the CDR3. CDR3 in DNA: TGTGCCAGCAGTTTAGTGGGGGCCTTCAATGAGCAGTTCTTC. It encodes CASSLVGAFNEQFF.

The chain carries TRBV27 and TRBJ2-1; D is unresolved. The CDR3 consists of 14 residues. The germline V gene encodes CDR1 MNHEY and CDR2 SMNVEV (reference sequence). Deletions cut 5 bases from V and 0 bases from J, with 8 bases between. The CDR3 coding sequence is TGTGCCAGCAGTCTCTATCGCTCCTACAATGAGCAGTTCTTC. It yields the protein CASSLYRSYNEQFF.

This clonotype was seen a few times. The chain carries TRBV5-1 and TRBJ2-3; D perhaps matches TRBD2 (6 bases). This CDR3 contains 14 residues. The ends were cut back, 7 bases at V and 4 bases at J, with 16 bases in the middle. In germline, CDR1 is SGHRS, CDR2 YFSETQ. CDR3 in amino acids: CASEPGLSADTQYF. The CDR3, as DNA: TGCGCCAGCGAACCGGGACTTTCTGCAGATACGCAGTATTTT.

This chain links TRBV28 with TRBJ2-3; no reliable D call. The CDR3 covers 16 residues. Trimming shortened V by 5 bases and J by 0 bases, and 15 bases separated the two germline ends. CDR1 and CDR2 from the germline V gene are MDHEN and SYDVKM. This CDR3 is CASSPNRLQSTDTQYF. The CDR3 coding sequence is TGTGCCAGCAGTCCCAACCGACTGCAAAGCACAGATACGCAGTATTTT.

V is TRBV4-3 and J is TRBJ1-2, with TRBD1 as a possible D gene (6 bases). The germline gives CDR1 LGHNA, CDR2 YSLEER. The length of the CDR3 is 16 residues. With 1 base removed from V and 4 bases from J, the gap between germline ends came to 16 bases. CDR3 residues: CASSQVAGGAGYGYTF. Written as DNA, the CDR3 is TGCGCCAGCAGCCAAGTTGCCGGGGGCGCTGGCTATGGCTACACCTTC.

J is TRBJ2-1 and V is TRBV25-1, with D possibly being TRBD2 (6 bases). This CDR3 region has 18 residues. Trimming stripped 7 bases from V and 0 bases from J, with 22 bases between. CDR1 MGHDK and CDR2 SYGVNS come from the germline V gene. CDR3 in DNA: TGTGCCAGCACCGTGCGGGACTCCCTTCCTAGCTCCTACAATGAGCAGTTCTTC. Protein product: CASTVRDSLPSSYNEQFF.

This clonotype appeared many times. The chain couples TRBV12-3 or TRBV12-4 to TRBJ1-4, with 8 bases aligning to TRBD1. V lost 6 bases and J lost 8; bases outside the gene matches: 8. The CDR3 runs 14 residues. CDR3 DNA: TGTGCCAGCAGCGCCGGACAGGGATACGAAAAACTGTTTTTT. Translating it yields CASSAGQGYEKLFF.

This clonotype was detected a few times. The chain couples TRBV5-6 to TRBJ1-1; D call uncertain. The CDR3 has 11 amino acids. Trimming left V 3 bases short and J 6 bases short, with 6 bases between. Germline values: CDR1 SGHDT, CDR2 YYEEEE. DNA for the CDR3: TGTGCCAGCAGCTGGATTGCTGAAGCTTTCTTT. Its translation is CASSWIAEAFF.

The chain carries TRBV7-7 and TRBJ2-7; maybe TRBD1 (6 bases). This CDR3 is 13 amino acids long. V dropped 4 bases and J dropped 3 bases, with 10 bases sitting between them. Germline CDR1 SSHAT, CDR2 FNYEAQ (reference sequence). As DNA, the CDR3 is TGTGCCAGCAGCTCAGGGGACGGCTACGAGCAGTACTTC. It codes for CASSSGDGYEQYF.